The 8 T cell receptor beta chains below all came from one sample that was sequenced in a study of blood T cells in healthy people across ages. It was with a sample-barcoded 5' primer and a J-beta primer mix that a second PCR of about 7 to 12 cycles was run. TCRdb ran MiXCR on the 5' RACE reads and lists one entry per CDR3 protein. This sample has roughly 680,000 distinct CDR3 sequences, with 40% to 65% found just once. Material for sequencing was blood. The receptors here all came from a woman aged 80 or over in good health.

As to this clonotype: Being one base from a much bigger clone, this may be a read error. The chain has TRBV29-1 and TRBJ2-5; 9 bases are a match to TRBD2. The germline gives CDR1 SQVTM, CDR2 ANQGSEA. The CDR3 extends over 14 amino acids. V lost 6 bases to trimming and J lost 11 bases; unmatched junction nucleotides: 16. The CDR3 DNA reads as TGCAGCGTAGCCGGGACTAGCCCCTACAATGAGCAGTACTTC. This encodes CSVAGTSPYNEQYF.

This clonotype showed up many times. The V call is TRBV7-3, the J call TRBJ2-1, with 8 nucleotides matching TRBD1. The V and J ends lost 5 bases and 9 bases, in that order; junction bases with no gene match: 12. Germline V gene sequence: CDR1 SGHTA, CDR2 FQGTGA. CDR3 length equals 15 residues. CDR3 DNA: TGTGCCAGCAGCCAGGACAGGGAATCTCGCGGTGAGCAGTTCTTC. Translating gives CASSQDRESRGEQFF.

The V and J genes are TRBV7-9 and TRBJ1-2; TRBD1 aligns across 9 bases. Losses at the gene ends were 5 bases for V and 6 bases for J; bases not matched to a gene: 4. CDR3 size: 13 residues. Germline-derived CDR1 and CDR2 are SEHNR and FQNEAQ (reference sequence). The CDR3 reads CASSKQGADGYTF. For the CDR3, the DNA is TGTGCCAGCAGCAAACAGGGGGCGGATGGCTACACCTTC.

A few counts support this clonotype. CDR3 coding DNA: TGTGCCAGCAGCTTGAAGGGGGCTAACTATGGCTACACCTTC. It encodes CASSLKGANYGYTF. The chain combines TRBV5-4 with TRBJ1-2, with a possible D match to TRBD1 (6 bases). The CDR3 is 14 amino acids. The germline V and J ends were trimmed by 1 base and 0 bases, with 7 bases remaining between them. In germline, CDR1 is SGHNT, CDR2 YYREEE (reference sequence).

About this clonotype itself: Being one base from a much bigger clone, this may be a read error. V is TRBV5-5 and J is TRBJ2-1; D is unresolved. The CDR3 contains 12 residues. Germline CDR1 and CDR2: SGHKS and YYEKEE (reference sequence). The V end lost 1 base, the J end lost 13 bases, and 12 bases lay between the germline ends. CDR3 sequence: CASSLIEETQFF. The CDR3 nucleotides are TGTGCCAGCAGCTTGATAGAAGAGACCCAGTTCTTC.

V is TRBV5-1 and J is TRBJ2-3; D uncertain. The length of the CDR3 is 12 residues. The germline V and J ends were trimmed by 7 bases and 8 bases, with 14 bases remaining between them. Germline loops: CDR1 SGHRS, CDR2 YFSETQ. As DNA, the CDR3 is TGCGCCAGCTTTAAACAGAAGGGTACGCAGTATTTT. It specifies CASFKQKGTQYF. Supplemented by reference TRBV5-1 and TRBJ2-3, the full variable domain reads KAGVTQTPRYLIKTRGQQVTLSCSPISGHRSVSWYQQTPGQGLQFLFEYFSETQRNKGNFPGRFSGRQFSNSRSEMNVSTLELGDSALYLCASFKQKGTQYFGPGTRLTVL.

V usage is TRBV27 and J usage is TRBJ2-7, with 9 bases lining up with TRBD1. Germline assignment: CDR1 MNHEY and CDR2 SMNVEV (reference sequence). The CDR3 is 14 residues long. V shed 3 bases, J shed 6 bases, and the junction held 6 bases outside the gene matches. CDR3 loop: CASSFGTGPSEQYF. In nucleotides, the CDR3 is TGTGCCAGCAGTTTTGGGACAGGGCCTAGCGAGCAGTACTTC.

The rearrangement joins TRBV12-3 or TRBV12-4 to TRBJ1-1; no clear D. V dropped 5 bases and J dropped 1 base, with 14 bases sitting between them. The CDR3 consists of 15 residues. The CDR3 region has the DNA TGTGCCAGCAGTCCCGATTCTCGCAGGAACACTGAAGCTTTCTTT. It is translated as CASSPDSRRNTEAFF.